This T cell receptor beta chain was captured by sequencing in a study of response to subunit inactivated influenza vaccine. TCRdb analysed the RT-PCR reads with MiXCR anew, one entry per CDR3 protein. This sample has about 650,000 distinct CDR3 sequences, with 14% found just once. This clonotype was counted a few times. V was pared by 5 bases and J by 5 bases, with 3 bases of the junction left unmatched. The CDR3 covers 12 residues. Germline V gives CDR1 SGHKS, CDR2 YYEKEE (reference sequence). This receptor was identified in a man between 45 and 60 years old who received an inactivated influenza vaccine. The chain uses TRBV5-5 and TRBJ2-5; 7 nucleotides align to TRBD2. Sample: PBMCs from blood, taken around 14 days before vaccination. Written as DNA, the CDR3 is TGTGCCAGCAGATCACTAGCGGAGACCCAGTACTTC. Translation gives CASRSLAETQYF.